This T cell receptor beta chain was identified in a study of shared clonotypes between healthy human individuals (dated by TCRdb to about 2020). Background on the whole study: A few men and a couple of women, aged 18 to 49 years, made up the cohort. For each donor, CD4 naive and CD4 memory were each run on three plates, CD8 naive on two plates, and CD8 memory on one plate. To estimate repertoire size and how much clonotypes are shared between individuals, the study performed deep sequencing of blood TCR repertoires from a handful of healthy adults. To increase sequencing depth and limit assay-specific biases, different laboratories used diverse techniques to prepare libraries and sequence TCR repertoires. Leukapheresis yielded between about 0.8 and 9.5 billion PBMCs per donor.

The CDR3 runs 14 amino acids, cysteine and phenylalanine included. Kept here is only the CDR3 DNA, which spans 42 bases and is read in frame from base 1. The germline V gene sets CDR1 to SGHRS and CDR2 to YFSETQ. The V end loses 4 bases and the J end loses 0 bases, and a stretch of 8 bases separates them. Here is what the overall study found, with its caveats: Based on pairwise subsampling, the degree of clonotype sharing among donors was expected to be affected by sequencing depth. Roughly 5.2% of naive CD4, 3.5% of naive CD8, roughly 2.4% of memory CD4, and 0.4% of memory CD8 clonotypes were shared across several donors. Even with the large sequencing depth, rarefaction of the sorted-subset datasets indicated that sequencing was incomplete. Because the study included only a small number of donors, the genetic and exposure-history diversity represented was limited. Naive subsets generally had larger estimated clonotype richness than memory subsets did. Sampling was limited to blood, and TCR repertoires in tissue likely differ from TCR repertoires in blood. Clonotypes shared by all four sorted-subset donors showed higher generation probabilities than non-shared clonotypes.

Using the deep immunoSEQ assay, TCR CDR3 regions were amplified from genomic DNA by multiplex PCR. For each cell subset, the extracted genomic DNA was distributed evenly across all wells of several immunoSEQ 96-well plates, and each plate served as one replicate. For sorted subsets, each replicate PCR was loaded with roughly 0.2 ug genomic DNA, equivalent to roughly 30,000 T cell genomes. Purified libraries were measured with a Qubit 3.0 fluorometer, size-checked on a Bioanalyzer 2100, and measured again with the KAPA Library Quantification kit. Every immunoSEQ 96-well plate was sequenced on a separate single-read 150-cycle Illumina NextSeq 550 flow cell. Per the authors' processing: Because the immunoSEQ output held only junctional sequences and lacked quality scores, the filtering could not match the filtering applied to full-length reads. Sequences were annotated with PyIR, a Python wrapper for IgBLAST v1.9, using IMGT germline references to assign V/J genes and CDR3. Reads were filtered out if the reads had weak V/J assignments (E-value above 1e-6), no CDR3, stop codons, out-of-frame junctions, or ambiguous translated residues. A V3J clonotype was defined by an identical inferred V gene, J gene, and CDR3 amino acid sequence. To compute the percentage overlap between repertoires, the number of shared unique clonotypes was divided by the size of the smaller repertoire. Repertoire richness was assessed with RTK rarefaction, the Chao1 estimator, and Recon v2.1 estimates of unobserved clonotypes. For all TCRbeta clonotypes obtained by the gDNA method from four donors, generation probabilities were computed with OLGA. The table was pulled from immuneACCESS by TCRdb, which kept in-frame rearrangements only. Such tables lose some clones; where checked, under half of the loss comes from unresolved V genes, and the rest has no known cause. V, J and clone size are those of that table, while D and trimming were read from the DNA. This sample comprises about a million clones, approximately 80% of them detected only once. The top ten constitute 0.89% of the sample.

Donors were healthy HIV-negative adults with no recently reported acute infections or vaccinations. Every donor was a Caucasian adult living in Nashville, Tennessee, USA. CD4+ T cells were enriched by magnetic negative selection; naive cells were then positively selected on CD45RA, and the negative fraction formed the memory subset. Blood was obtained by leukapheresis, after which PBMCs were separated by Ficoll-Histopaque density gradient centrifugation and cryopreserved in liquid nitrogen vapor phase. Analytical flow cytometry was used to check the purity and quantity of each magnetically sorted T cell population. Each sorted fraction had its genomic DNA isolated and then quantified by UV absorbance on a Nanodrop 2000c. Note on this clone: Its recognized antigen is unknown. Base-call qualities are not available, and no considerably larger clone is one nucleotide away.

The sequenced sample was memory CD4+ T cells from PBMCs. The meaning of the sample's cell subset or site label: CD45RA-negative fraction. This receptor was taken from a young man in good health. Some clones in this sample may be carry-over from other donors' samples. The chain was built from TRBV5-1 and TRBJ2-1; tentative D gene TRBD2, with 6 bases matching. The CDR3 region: CASSVAVSYNEQFF. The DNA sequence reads TGCGCCAGCAGCGTAGCGGTCTCCTACAATGAGCAGTTCTTC.